These T cell receptor beta chains were read from a single sample in a study of T-cell reconstitution after alpha-beta-depleted transplantation in children. TCRdb fed the PCR reads into MiXCR, producing one record per CDR3 protein. Altogether some 95,000 distinct CDR3 sequences are present, 20% to 25% being singletons, with the ten largest covering about 22%. Sequenced material: PBMCs, taken before TCRalphabeta/CD19-depleted stem cell transplant. All receptors come from a boy between 2 and 15 years old with acute lymphoblastic leukemia, due to receive a stem cell transplant. Both conserved end residues are part of each CDR3. A D gene is named only where the DNA matches it firmly. A row's size may be missing; if present it is once, few, many or a size class.

V gene: TRBV12-3/TRBV12-4
clone size: once
D gene: .
CDR3 length: 15
J gene: TRBJ1-4
CDR3 DNA: TGTGCCAGCACTCTAGGGGGAACTTGGAATGAAAAACTGTTTTTT
CDR3 protein: CASTLGGTWNEKLFF

V gene: TRBV11-2
clone size: .
D gene: TRBD1
CDR3 length: 15
J gene: TRBJ1-1
CDR3 DNA: TGTGCCAGCAGCTCTTACAGGGGAGGAAAGACTGAAGCTTTCTTT
CDR3 protein: CASSSYRGGKTEAFF

V gene: TRBV5-1
clone size: .
D gene: TRBD2
CDR3 length: 16
J gene: TRBJ2-5
CDR3 DNA: TGCGCCAGCAGCTTGGCCCGGACGGGGGGACAAGAGACCCAGTACTTC
CDR3 protein: CASSLARTGGQETQYF

V gene: TRBV6-4
clone size: many
D gene: .
CDR3 length: 13
J gene: TRBJ2-1
CDR3 DNA: TGTGCCAGCAGCGGAGGCTCCTACAATGAGCAGTTCTTC
CDR3 protein: CASSGGSYNEQFF

V gene: TRBV4-1
clone size: few
D gene: .
CDR3 length: 11
J gene: TRBJ2-7
CDR3 DNA: TGCGCCAGCAGCCATGGCTACGAGCAGTACTTC
CDR3 protein: CASSHGYEQYF

V gene: TRBV5-1
clone size: many
D gene: .
CDR3 length: 15
J gene: TRBJ2-1
CDR3 DNA: TGCGCCAGCAGCCTCGGATTATCGGGGACCGGTGAGCAGTTCTTC
CDR3 protein: CASSLGLSGTGEQFF

V gene: TRBV18
clone size: .
D gene: .
CDR3 length: 16
J gene: TRBJ2-1
CDR3 DNA: TGTGCCAGCTCACGAGAGGGGCCGAGCTCCTACAATGAGCAGTTCTTC
CDR3 protein: CASSREGPSSYNEQFF

V gene: TRBV2
clone size: few
D gene: .
CDR3 length: 14
J gene: TRBJ2-3
CDR3 DNA: TGTGCCAGCGGTGCGGCGGAGGGGCGAGATACGCAGTATTTT
CDR3 protein: CASGAAEGRDTQYF

V gene: TRBV5-5
clone size: many
D gene: .
CDR3 length: 16
J gene: TRBJ1-1
CDR3 DNA: TGTGCCAGCAGCTTGGGACAACGCGCGTTGAACACTGAAGCTTTCTTT
CDR3 protein: CASSLGQRALNTEAFF

V gene: TRBV21-1
clone size: few
D gene: .
CDR3 length: 14
J gene: TRBJ2-7
CDR3 DNA: TGTGCCAACCTCCACGAAGGGGATCGGAACGAGCAGTACTTC
CDR3 protein: CANLHEGDRNEQYF

V gene: TRBV12-3/TRBV12-4
clone size: .
D gene: .
CDR3 length: 12
J gene: TRBJ2-5
CDR3 DNA: TGTGCCAGCAAACGTGGGGTGGAGACCCAGTACTTC
CDR3 protein: CASKRGVETQYF

V gene: TRBV9
clone size: .
D gene: .
CDR3 length: 13
J gene: TRBJ2-1
CDR3 DNA: TGTGCCAGCAGCTCCCTAGGACGGGATGAGCAGTTCTTC
CDR3 protein: CASSSLGRDEQFF

V gene: TRBV10-2
clone size: few
D gene: TRBD1
CDR3 length: 13
J gene: TRBJ2-7
CDR3 DNA: TGCGCCAGCAGATATACAGGGGGCGGCGAGCAGTACTTC
CDR3 protein: CASRYTGGGEQYF